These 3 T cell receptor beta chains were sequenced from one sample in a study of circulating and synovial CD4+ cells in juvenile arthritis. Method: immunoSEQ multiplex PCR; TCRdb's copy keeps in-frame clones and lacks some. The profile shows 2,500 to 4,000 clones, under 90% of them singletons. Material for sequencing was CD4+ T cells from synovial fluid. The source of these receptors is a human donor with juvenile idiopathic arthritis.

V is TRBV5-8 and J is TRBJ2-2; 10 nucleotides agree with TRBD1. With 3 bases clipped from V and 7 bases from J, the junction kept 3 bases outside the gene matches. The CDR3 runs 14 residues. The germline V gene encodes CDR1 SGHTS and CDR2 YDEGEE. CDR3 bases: TGTGCCAGCAGCTCCGGGACAGGGGTCGGGGAGCTGTTTTTT. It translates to CASSSGTGVGELFF.

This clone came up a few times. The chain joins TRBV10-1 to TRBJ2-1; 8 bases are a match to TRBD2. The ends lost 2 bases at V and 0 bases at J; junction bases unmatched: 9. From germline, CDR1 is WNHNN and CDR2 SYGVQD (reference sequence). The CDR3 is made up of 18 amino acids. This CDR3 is CASSEGLAGKSSYNEQFF. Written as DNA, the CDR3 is TGCGCCAGCAGTGAGGGCCTAGCGGGTAAAAGCTCCTACAATGAGCAGTTCTTC.

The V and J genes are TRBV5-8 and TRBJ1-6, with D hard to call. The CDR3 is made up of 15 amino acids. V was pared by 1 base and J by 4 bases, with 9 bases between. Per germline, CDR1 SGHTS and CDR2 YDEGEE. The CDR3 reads CASSLIERYNSPLHF. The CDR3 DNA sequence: TGTGCCAGCAGCTTGATCGAGCGATATAATTCACCCCTCCACTTT.